This T cell receptor beta chain was sequenced in a study of T cell repertoires in cytomegalovirus infection. This clonotype was seen more than once but under ten times. As yet, its antigen is unknown. From the reads, TCRdb called clonotypes with MiXCR, one entry per CDR3 protein. The sample lists 700,000 to 950,000 distinct CDR3 sequences, 30% to 35% occurring once. CDR1 and CDR2 (germline): LNHNV, YYDKDF (reference sequence). Trimming cost V 0 bases and J 3 bases; bases outside gene matches: 13. The CDR3 has 19 residues. This rearrangement joins TRBV15 to TRBJ2-2, with 7 bases fitting TRBD1. This TCR came from a human donor in good health (CMV status not recorded). Some clones in this sample may be carry-over from other donors' samples. The input for sequencing was cultured CD8+ T cells from PBMCs, taken from culture after CMV antigen stimulation. The CDR3 protein is CATSRDSFHGTDYTGELFF. CDR3 nucleotides: TGTGCCACCAGCAGAGATTCCTTCCACGGGACAGATTACACCGGGGAGCTGTTTTTT.